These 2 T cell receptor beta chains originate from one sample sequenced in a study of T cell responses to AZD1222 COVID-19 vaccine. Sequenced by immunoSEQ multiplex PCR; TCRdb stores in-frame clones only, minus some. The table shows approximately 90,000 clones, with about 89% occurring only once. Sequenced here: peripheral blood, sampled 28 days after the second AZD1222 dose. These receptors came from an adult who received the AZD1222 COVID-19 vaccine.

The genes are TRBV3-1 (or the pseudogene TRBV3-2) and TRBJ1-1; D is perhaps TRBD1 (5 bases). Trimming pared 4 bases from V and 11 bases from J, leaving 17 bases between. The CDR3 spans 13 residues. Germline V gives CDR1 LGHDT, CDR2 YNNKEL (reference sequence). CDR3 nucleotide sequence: TGTGCCAGCAGCCGTGACTTGGGGCTTGACGCTTTCTTT. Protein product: CASSRDLGLDAFF.

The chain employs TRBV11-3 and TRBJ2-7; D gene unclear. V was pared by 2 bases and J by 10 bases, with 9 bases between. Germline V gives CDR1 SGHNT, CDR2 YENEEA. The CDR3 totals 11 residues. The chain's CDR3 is CASSLLRAQYF. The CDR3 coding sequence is TGTGCCAGCAGCTTATTACGGGCCCAGTACTTC. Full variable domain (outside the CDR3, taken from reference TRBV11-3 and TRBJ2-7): EAGVVQSPRYKIIEKKQPVAFWCNPISGHNTLYWYLQNLGQGPELLIRYENEEAVDDSQLPKDRFSAERLKGVDSTLKIQPAELGDSAVYLCASSLLRAQYFGPGTRLTVT.